This T cell receptor beta chain was sequenced in a study of T cells in localized non-small cell lung cancer (dated by TCRdb to 2020 to 2021). With respect to the entire study: Comparing tumors with uninvolved tumor-adjacent lungs, the study looked at the T cell repertoires of over 200 patients with early-stage NSCLC. The cohort consisted of a few hundred treatment-naive NSCLC patients whose localized lung tumors had been resected. Of the NSCLC patients, around 130 were male and approximately 110 were female, and the mean age was about 69 years.

What the research found in general, with its limitations: Because the study design was exploratory, TCR variables were selected using unadjusted p-values without false-discovery rate correction. Higher T cell density in blood was associated with longer overall survival, whereas higher clonality in adjacent lung was associated with shorter survival. Because multi-region tumor sequencing was not done, intratumor heterogeneity could not be ruled out. A median of around 57 of the top 100 tumor clones turned up in the paired uninvolved adjacent lung, and roughly 28 of those clones also ranked among the top 100 of that same adjacent lung. Uninvolved tumor-adjacent lung showed the highest T cell clonality, higher than tumor, which suggests more focused antigenic responses in the adjacent lung.

Taking its sample share into account, this clone is medium-sized (0.01 to 0.1%). The antigen it recognizes is unknown. No base quality information exists; no much larger clone differs at one position. Two independent pathologists confirmed that the uninvolved adjacent lung, which was taken at least 2 cm from the tumor margin, was free of atypia. At diagnosis, peripheral blood, uninvolved tumor-adjacent lung and tumor were collected and stored as a combination of fresh-frozen and FFPE material. TCR beta CDR3 regions were sequenced from DNA using the immunoSEQ Assay. The original pipeline was this. T cell density was computed as TCR beta template counts normalized to usable DNA estimated by amplifying housekeeping genes. Using the preseqR package, richness was estimated by extrapolating to 120,000 templates for tissue samples and 400,000 templates for PBMC samples. Clonality was defined by subtracting Pielou's evenness from one. Tissue-enriched TCRs were identified by differential abundance testing using productive amino-acid clonotypes, minimum total count 5 and alpha 0.1. Repertoire overlap between compartments was quantified with the Jaccard Index and Morisita Overlap Index. GLIPH grouped TCR beta CDR3s together with public tetramer-defined viral CDR3s, and a viral motif had to include at least three viral sequences and show V-gene enrichment. As stored in TCRdb, this immuneACCESS dataset retains in-frame rearrangements with V and J assigned. A fraction of the clones does not appear; measured against another copy, unresolved V genes explain less than half of the discrepancy, and the remainder lacks a known reason. The V and J calls and clone size are taken from that table; D and trimming were inferred from the DNA. The sample contains about 2,000 clones, 30% of them found a single time. Approximately 17% of the sample is held by the ten biggest clonotypes.

The sequence was collected from a woman aged 40-75 years with stage II squamous cell lung carcinoma. The sequencing here drew on normal lung tissue next to the tumor, taken before any cancer treatment.

Read as DNA, the sequence is TGTGCCAGCAGCTTACGGAACGAAGTGGTGTTATTTACTGAAGCTTTCTTT. The resulting protein is CASSLRNEVVLFTEAFF. The chain was built from TRBV11-3 and TRBJ1-1, with the identity of the D gene unclear. V lost 2 bases and J lost 5 bases; the stretch between them is 21 bases long. The CDR3 runs 17 residues from the cysteine to the phenylalanine. Here the CDR3 DNA is all that survives: 51 bases in frame from base 1. The germline V gene sets CDR1 to SGHNT and CDR2 to YENEEA. The entire variable domain, with the stretches around the CDR3 drawn from the reference TRBV11-3 and TRBJ1-1 proteins, is EAGVVQSPRYKIIEKKQPVAFWCNPISGHNTLYWYLQNLGQGPELLIRYENEEAVDDSQLPKDRFSAERLKGVDSTLKIQPAELGDSAVYLCASSLRNEVVLFTEAFFGQGTRLTVV.